These 7 T cell receptor beta chains share one sample of origin, sequenced in a study. Using its own MiXCR run on the RT-PCR reads, TCRdb lists one record per CDR3 protein. In the table there are approximately 720,000 distinct CDR3 sequences, 14% of which are singletons. Sequences were obtained from memory CD4+ T cells from blood. These receptors came from a female donor in good health, serving as a healthy control.

The CDR3 loop reads CSARESGMTEAFF. The CDR3 DNA follows: TGCAGTGCTAGAGAGTCCGGGATGACTGAAGCTTTCTTT. The chain links TRBV20-1 to TRBJ1-1; D unresolved. The germline CDR1 and CDR2 sequences are DFQATT and SNEGSKA (reference sequence). V lost 0 bases to trimming and J lost 5 bases, with 10 bases between them. This CDR3 comprises 13 residues.

This clonotype was observed at least ten times. The chain is built from TRBV12-3 or TRBV12-4 and TRBJ1-1, with D possibly matching TRBD1 (5 bases). V was trimmed by 4 bases and J by 6 bases, leaving 12 bases between them. The CDR3 has 13 amino acids. CDR3 nucleotides: TGTGCCAGCAGTTCTTTACAGGCCTCTGAAGCTTTCTTT. As protein: CASSSLQASEAFF.

This clonotype occurred many times. V usage is TRBV24-1 and J usage is TRBJ2-2; possibly TRBD1 or TRBD2 for D (5 bases each). The length of the CDR3 is 15 residues. V lost 9 bases, J lost 6 bases, and 19 bases lay in between. CDR1 and CDR2 (germline): KGHDR, SFDVKD. For the CDR3, the DNA is TGTGCCACCGGGACCAAGACGATCGGGGCCGGGGAGCTGTTTTTT. Residues: CATGTKTIGAGELFF.

V is TRBV4-3 and J is TRBJ2-1; 7 bases align to TRBD2. The CDR3 runs 23 residues. V dropped 6 bases and J dropped 5; count of bases not matched to a gene: 34. CDR1 is LGHNA and CDR2 is YSLEER in the germline V gene. The CDR3 here is CASRPNFGLVGERWRSGDNEQFF. Here the CDR3 DNA reads TGCGCCAGCAGGCCGAACTTTGGACTAGTGGGAGAGAGGTGGCGAAGTGGGGACAATGAGCAGTTCTTC.

V is TRBV6-5 and J is TRBJ2-2; weak D call: TRBD2 (6 bases). Germline CDR1 is MNHEY and CDR2 is SVGAGI. Trimming took off 2 bases at V and 9 bases at J, with 13 bases between the two ends. This CDR3 has 14 residues. CDR3 amino acids: CASSYGGSGRELFF. The CDR3 bases are TGTGCCAGCAGTTACGGGGGGAGCGGCAGGGAGCTGTTTTTT.

This clonotype came up a few times. The rearrangement links TRBV5-1 to TRBJ2-1; D remains unclear. This CDR3 is built from 16 residues. Germline lookup yields CDR1 SGHRS and CDR2 YFSETQ. Trimming removed 0 bases at V and 6 bases at J, with 16 bases between. The CDR3 protein is CASSLVPQALFNEQFF. The CDR3 DNA reads as TGCGCCAGCAGCTTGGTACCACAAGCACTGTTCAATGAGCAGTTCTTC.

The CDR3 here is CASSPLGGEGETQYF. The DNA of the CDR3 is TGTGCCAGCAGCCCACTGGGGGGTGAGGGCGAGACCCAGTACTTC. The chain combines TRBV11-2 with TRBJ2-5; D is possibly TRBD2 (6 bases). V was cut by 5 bases and J by 5 bases, with 18 bases left in between. The CDR3 is 15 amino acids. Germline CDR1 and CDR2: SGHAT and FQNNGV.